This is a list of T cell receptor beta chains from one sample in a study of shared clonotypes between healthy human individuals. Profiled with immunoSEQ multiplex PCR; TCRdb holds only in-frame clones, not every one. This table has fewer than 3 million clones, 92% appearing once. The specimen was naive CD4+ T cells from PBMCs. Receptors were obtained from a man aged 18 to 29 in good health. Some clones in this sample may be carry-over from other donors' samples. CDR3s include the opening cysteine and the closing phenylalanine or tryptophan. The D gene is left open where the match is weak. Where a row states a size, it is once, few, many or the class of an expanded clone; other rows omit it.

TGTGCCAGCAGCCAGGGAGGGACTAAAAAAGAGACCCAGTACTTC,CASSQGGTKKETQYF,TRBV4-2,TRBD2,-,TRBJ2-5
TGTGCCAGCAGCTTGGGCGGGAGGGTGGTTGGCACAGATACGCAGTATTTT,CASSLGGRVVGTDTQYF,TRBV5-4,TRBD2,-,TRBJ2-3
TGCGCCAGCAGCGCACAGGGGGTAAGACAGCCCCAGCATTTT,CASSAQGVRQPQHF,TRBV5-1,TRBD1,-,TRBJ1-5
TGCGCCAGCAGCTTCGGCCCAGGCGGGCCCCCAGAGACCCAGTACTTC,CASSFGPGGPPETQYF,TRBV5-1,-,-,TRBJ2-5
TGTGCCAGCAGCTTAGGGGACCCGACCGGGGAGCTGTTTTTT,CASSLGDPTGELFF,TRBV11-3,-,-,TRBJ2-2
TGTGCCAGCAGGCCCGGACTAGGAGCCGGGGAGCTGTTTTTT,CASRPGLGAGELFF,TRBV6-5,TRBD2,-,TRBJ2-2
TGCGCCAGCAGCCAAGAGCCAGGAGACACTGAAGCTTTCTTT,CASSQEPGDTEAFF,TRBV4-3,-,-,TRBJ1-1
TGTGCCAGCTCACCAGGTCAGGCGAACACTGAAGCTTTCTTT,CASSPGQANTEAFF,TRBV18,-,few,TRBJ1-1
TGCGCCAGCAGACCGGGGGGAAACAGGGGCCACGGGGAGCTGTTTTTT,CASRPGGNRGHGELFF,TRBV10-1,-,-,TRBJ2-2
TGCGCCAGCAGCTCGCCCCCGGGACAGAGCACAGATACGCAGTATTTT,CASSSPPGQSTDTQYF,TRBV5-1,TRBD1,once,TRBJ2-3
TGTGCCAGCAGCCAAGGTACGGGACTAGAGGTGGAGACCCAGTACTTC,CASSQGTGLEVETQYF,TRBV4-2,TRBD2,-,TRBJ2-5
TGTGCCAGCAGCTTAGACAGGGTGAACACTGAAGCTTTCTTT,CASSLDRVNTEAFF,TRBV7-2,-,-,TRBJ1-1
TGCGCCAGCAGCCAAGAGGTACAGCGGGACACAGATACGCAGTATTTT,CASSQEVQRDTDTQYF,TRBV4-3,TRBD2,-,TRBJ2-3
TGTGCCAGCAGTTTAACAGGGAGTGGAAACACCATATATTTT,CASSLTGSGNTIYF,TRBV28,-,-,TRBJ1-3
TGTGCCAGCTCACCACCGGCGGGAGACTATGGCTACACCTTC,CASSPPAGDYGYTF,TRBV18,-,-,TRBJ1-2
TGTGCCAGCAGCGGCAGGGACAGCTACGAGCAGTACTTC,CASSGRDSYEQYF,TRBV11-2,TRBD1,-,TRBJ2-7
TGTGCCTGGAGTGTAAAGGGACTCCTCTCTGGAAACACCATATATTTT,CAWSVKGLLSGNTIYF,TRBV30,-,-,TRBJ1-3
TGTGCCAGCAGTCGTTCTCCCGGGACCCGGGATACGCAGTATTTT,CASSRSPGTRDTQYF,TRBV11-1,-,-,TRBJ2-3
TGTGCCAGCTCACCAAATCGGGCAGGGTTCCTCGAGCAGTACTTC,CASSPNRAGFLEQYF,TRBV18,-,-,TRBJ2-7
TGCGCCAGCAGCTTGGGGATGAGGGAGGGCCCGACAGATACGCAGTATTTT,CASSLGMREGPTDTQYF,TRBV5-1,TRBD2,-,TRBJ2-3
TGTGCCAGCAGCTTACAGGGAGGTGAGCGGGAGTTCCGGTTCTTC,CASSLQGGEREFRFF,TRBV9,TRBD2,-,TRBJ2-1
TGTGCCAGCACACCGTTCGGAAACACCATATATTTT,CASTPFGNTIYF,TRBV28,-,-,TRBJ1-3
TGTGCCAGCAGTTTATCAGGGGGGCCGGTTGAGCAGTTCTTC,CASSLSGGPVEQFF,TRBV28,-,-,TRBJ2-1
TGTGCCAGCAGTGAATGGCGGGGCAGCACAGATACGCAGTATTTT,CASSEWRGSTDTQYF,TRBV2,-,-,TRBJ2-3
TGCGCCAGCAGCTTGATAGGACAGTTCAACAATGAGCAGTTCTTC,CASSLIGQFNNEQFF,TRBV5-1,-,-,TRBJ2-1
TGCGCCAGCAGCTTGGGGGGGAGCTCCCCCTACGAGCAGTACTTC,CASSLGGSSPYEQYF,TRBV5-1,-,-,TRBJ2-7
TGTGCCATCAGTGAAAACACAGGCGGGGAGGGTGGCTACACCTTC,CAISENTGGEGGYTF,TRBV10-3,-,-,TRBJ1-2